Sequencing of this TCR beta chain was carried out in a study of human T cells and chemical hapten exposure (dated by TCRdb to 2020 to 2023). Looking at the study overall: For sensitization, 2% DPC in acetone was applied to a roughly 2 cm by roughly 2 cm area of upper inner arm skin. Throughout the roughly 25-week study period, patients were also given weekly therapeutic DPC doses on the scalp. Patch testing on the upper back used Finn chambers containing 0.01% DPC, with scoring done after 6 days according to International Contact Dermatitis Research Group standards. The mostly female patient cohort included alopecia areata with under or over 50% scalp involvement, alopecia totalis and alopecia universalis. Libraries were pooled for sequencing, and per-sample TCR yields varied mainly because of small differences in library volumes within the pool. The study tracked peripheral blood TCR repertoire changes in vivo during primary and secondary sensitization to the hapten diphenylcyclopropenone (DPC) in alopecia patients. Blood was sampled from patients pre-sensitization (week 0) and at 2, 6 and about 24 weeks after DPC sensitization. Blood for TCR sequencing was provided by twenty-nine alopecia patients at one to four time points (pre-sensitization, 2, 6 and 24 weeks). Both TCR alpha and TCR beta chains were sequenced from each blood RNA sample.

V lost 1 base and J lost 4 bases; the stretch between them is 16 bases long. The CDR3 holds 16 amino acids from the cysteine to the phenylalanine. Only the CDR3 portion is preserved as DNA: 48 bases, with reading frame beginning at the first base. As encoded in the germline V gene, CDR1 is LGHNA while CDR2 is YSLEER. Sample time point, as interpreted from the label and publication: patch test 1, 2 weeks after DPC sensitization. The treatment or condition label for this specimen denotes: therapeutic diphenylcyclopropenone sensitization with weekly scalp DPC. Total RNA was isolated from unfractionated whole blood collected in Tempus Blood RNA tubes. At each patch-test visit, blood was drawn before the patch test was applied. Patients were considered eligible if aged 18 to 70, diagnosed with alopecia and deemed suitable for DPC therapy, and patients were excluded if pregnant. This clonotype was found many times. Which antigen it targets is not known. Base qualities were left out, and no much larger clone turns up one base away.

The library came from RACE. TCRdb lists the instrument as NextSeq 500. During library preparation, unique molecular identifiers were attached to individual cDNA molecules so that TCRs could be counted quantitatively and reproducibly. As for the original processing: The median number of TCRs per sample was some 100,000, ranging from about 23,224 to 690,600. V, J and CDR3 annotation of the TCR reads was carried out using the Decombinator software suite. To make PS versus PT1 abundance plots, every sample was subsampled to the same number of TCRs (28,000). TCRs were defined as expanded if absent before sensitization and observed at least eight times at the 2-week time point. TCRdb took the public reads, trimmed them with fastp at Q25, ran MiXCR for clone calling and kept in-frame beta chains. Identical CDR3 proteins give one entry, which carries the most common genes and DNA. The V and J calls and clone size are TCRdb's, not the authors'. For this sample the table gives about 37,000 distinct CDR3 sequences, of which 5% to 8% were detected only once. The ten most abundant clones make up about 10% of the sample.

The paper's findings and limits, for the study overall: DPC sensitization did not change the number of TCRs with a frequency above 1 in 1000, and there was no evidence of changes in global repertoire structure. Expanded TCRs formed significantly more large CDR3 similarity clusters than pre-sensitization or healthy control sets, consistent with antigen-driven responses. All patients had alopecia, a presumed autoimmune disease, so their immune response might differ from that of healthy individuals. Repeated subsampling changed both the strength of the expansion versus patch-test correlation and the threshold at which the correlation became significant. A positive correlation was found between the number of PT1 expanded TCRs and patch test score, with significance reached at thresholds 8, 16 and 32 but not 4.

The receptor's source is a woman aged 25 to 45 with alopecia areata. Some clones in this sample may be carry-over from other donors' samples. Sequencing was performed on whole blood, taken in connection with sensitization to the hapten diphenylcyclopropenone (DPC). The sequence is built from TRBV4-3 and TRBJ1-2; tentative D gene TRBD1, with 5 bases matching. In nucleotide form, the sequence is TGCGCCAGCAGCCAAGTTTACGCAGGGAACGGCTATGGCTACACCTTC. Its protein reads: CASSQVYAGNGYGYTF.